This T cell receptor beta chain came from a study of molecular identifiers for immune sequencing clone quantification. This clonotype was observed many times. Via MiXCR, TCRdb re-called the PCR reads, giving one row per CDR3 protein. The sample carries about 510,000 distinct CDR3 sequences, roughly a fifth recorded once. Germline CDR1 and CDR2: SGHVS and FNYEAQ. The junction had 1 base not matched to a gene; V was cut back by 6 bases and J by 2 bases. The CDR3 spans 12 residues. The chain has TRBV7-6 and TRBJ2-7; 7 nucleotides align to TRBD1. This TCR derives from a human donor in good health. Some libraries in this study had Jurkat cell RNA spiked in. The material sequenced was naive CD8+ T cells from blood, with Jurkat cell RNA spiked in. The subset denotes: FACS-sorted CD8+CD4-CCR7+CD45RA+ naive T cells. The CDR3 DNA follows: TGTGCCAGCAGTGGACAGGCCTACGAGCAGTACTTC. Translation gives CASSGQAYEQYF.